The rows below give T cell receptor beta chains drawn from one sample of a study of T cells in Graves' hyperthyroidism and ophthalmopathy. TCRdb re-called the multiplex PCR reads with MiXCR, one entry per CDR3 protein. The sample includes around 350,000 distinct CDR3 sequences, 15% to 20% of them seen just once. Sequencing input: blood. These receptors came from a woman between 18 and 29 years old with Graves' hyperthyroidism. CDR3s include the opening cysteine and the closing phenylalanine or tryptophan. Each record gives: V gene, J gene, CDR3 protein.

TRBV20-1	TRBJ2-2	CSVPRSGDVGELFF
TRBV2	TRBJ2-1	CASSEFTAGGSYNEQFF
TRBV5-1	TRBJ1-1	CASSLTGTGPLNTEAFF
TRBV12-3/TRBV12-4	TRBJ1-2	CASSLRSGEGVGYTF
TRBV12-3/TRBV12-4	TRBJ1-5	CASSFGQGRGTGQPQHF
TRBV11-2	TRBJ1-2	CASRRLGGTNHGYTF
TRBV19	TRBJ1-5	CASRDGGTDNQPQHF
TRBV20-1	TRBJ1-2	CSARGAGSGVFYGYTF
TRBV7-8	TRBJ1-6	CASASDRVHNSPLHF
TRBV4-1	TRBJ2-2	CASSLALAGGQGGELFF
TRBV6-1	TRBJ2-7	CASSDGQGSDEQYF
TRBV7-2	TRBJ1-2	CASSPVADYGYTF
TRBV6-5	TRBJ2-7	CASSSTGGRGYEQYF
TRBV24-1	TRBJ1-5	CATQRGINQPQHF
TRBV2	TRBJ1-2	CASSRDTYIPGYTF
TRBV6-2/TRBV6-3	TRBJ2-2	CASVRWTGELFF
TRBV14	TRBJ1-1	CASSPKFRGLGTEAFF
TRBV5-1	TRBJ1-1	CASSLNRGLTEAFF
TRBV12-3/TRBV12-4	TRBJ1-1	CASSLFRNGVNTEAFF
TRBV2	TRBJ2-7	CASTNRAAYEQYF
TRBV11-1	TRBJ2-3	CASRGQITSTDTQYF
TRBV20-1	TRBJ2-5	CSATPGLAGGKGTQYF
TRBV29-1	TRBJ2-5	CSVVGTSGVGETQYF
TRBV20-1	TRBJ2-7	CSLARRVNDEQYF
TRBV6-2/TRBV6-3	TRBJ1-2	CASSYAGRDGYTF
TRBV2	TRBJ2-7	CASMSQGLNEQYF
TRBV14	TRBJ2-7	CASSQGWNEQYF
TRBV2	TRBJ1-5	CASSARVSNQPQHF
TRBV7-9	TRBJ1-1	CASSLEYGEAFF
TRBV19	TRBJ2-2	CASSIKNTGELFF
TRBV7-7	TRBJ2-5	CASSLGQGPEAQYF
TRBV6-2/TRBV6-3	TRBJ1-5	CASRDNTNQPQHF
TRBV14	TRBJ1-3	CASSPLLIGNTIYF
TRBV2	TRBJ2-7	CASSAGLAYEQYF
TRBV6-1	TRBJ2-7	CASRKDAPSYEQYF
TRBV25-1	TRBJ1-3	CASSDTYWDSGNTIYF